The 14 T cell receptor beta chains below come from one sample, sequenced in a study of cytomegalovirus exposure and HLA in healthy donors. Produced via immunoSEQ multiplex PCR; TCRdb's table is partial and in-frame only. The table shows tens of thousands of clones, with around 85% occurring only once. Sample: PBMCs. The receptors come from a man aged 30 to 39 in good health and CMV-seronegative.

The chain employs TRBV19 and TRBJ2-4; a weak D match, TRBD1 (6 bases). V was pared by 5 bases and J by 12 bases, with 14 bases between. The germline V gene has CDR1 LNHDA and CDR2 SQIVND (reference sequence). The CDR3 consists of 12 residues. The chain's CDR3 is CASSEQGIGQYF. CDR3 sequence (DNA): TGTGCCAGTAGTGAGCAGGGGATCGGTCAGTACTTC.

This chain uses TRBV28 with TRBJ1-2, with TRBD1 matching 8 bases. Germline-derived CDR1 and CDR2 are MDHEN and SYDVKM. With 10 bases clipped from V and 4 bases from J, the junction kept 8 bases outside the gene matches. The CDR3 contains 13 residues. The CDR3 sequence is CANSGGLGYGYTF. The CDR3 coding sequence is TGTGCCAACTCAGGGGGCTTGGGCTATGGCTACACCTTC.

This chain connects TRBV7-9 to TRBJ1-2; 11 bases line up with TRBD1. The V gene's germline CDR1 is SEHNR and CDR2 FQNEAQ (reference sequence). CDR3 length: 15 residues. V was clipped by 3 bases and J by 5 bases; unmatched bases: 5. CDR3: CASSFQGQGGYGYTF. CDR3 coding DNA: TGTGCCAGCAGCTTTCAGGGACAGGGGGGGTATGGCTACACCTTC.

This chain joins TRBV10-2 and TRBJ2-1; D may be TRBD2 (5 bases). V lost 6 bases and J lost 1, with 13 bases in between. The length of the CDR3 is 15 residues. From germline, CDR1 is WSHSY and CDR2 SAAADI. CDR3 residues: CASRSRGESYNEQFF. The DNA of the CDR3 is TGCGCCAGCAGGAGCCGGGGAGAATCCTACAATGAGCAGTTCTTC.

The chain carries TRBV19 and TRBJ2-1, with no clear D. This CDR3 is 15 amino acids long. V was clipped by 3 bases and J by 0 bases, with 9 bases between them. Germline V gives CDR1 LNHDA, CDR2 SQIVND (reference sequence). As DNA, the CDR3 is TGTGCCAGTAGTATCACCCCCAGCTCCTACAATGAGCAGTTCTTC. Its protein product is CASSITPSSYNEQFF.

This CDR3 is CASSMGQVNEKLFF. The CDR3 bases are TGCGCCAGCAGCATGGGACAGGTTAATGAAAAACTGTTTTTT. This chain connects TRBV5-1 to TRBJ1-4; TRBD1 matches 8 bases. Germline V gene lookup returns CDR1 SGHRS and CDR2 YFSETQ. The CDR3 contains 14 residues. The junction had 3 bases not matched to a gene; V was cut back by 4 bases and J by 4 bases.

The CDR3 DNA sequence: TGTGCCCCCAAGGGGCAGGTTGGGACCGGGGAGCTGTTTTTT. Protein sequence: CAPKGQVGTGELFF. V usage is TRBV6-5 and J usage is TRBJ2-2; D is possibly TRBD1 (5 bases). This CDR3 region has 14 residues. Trimming removed 11 bases at V and 5 bases at J, with 18 bases between. Germline lookup yields CDR1 MNHEY and CDR2 SVGAGI.

The rearrangement links TRBV7-3 to TRBJ2-3; TRBD2 matches at 8 bases. The CDR3 consists of 14 residues. V lost 6 bases, J lost 3 bases, and 5 bases stayed unmatched. The germline CDR1 and CDR2 sequences are SGHTA and FQGTGA. The CDR3 DNA reads TGTGCCAGCAGTAAAATAGCGGGAACAGATACGCAGTATTTT. This codes for CASSKIAGTDTQYF.

This clone has a single count. This chain uses TRBV5-4 with TRBJ2-5; 8 bases map to TRBD1. The CDR3 has 15 residues. Germline CDR1 is SGHNT and CDR2 is YYREEE (reference sequence). Germline trimming cut 5 bases from V and 5 bases from J; bases unmatched to any gene: 11. DNA of the CDR3: TGTGCCAGCAGTCTATTTCAGGGGGCAGAGGAGACCCAGTACTTC. It translates to CASSLFQGAEETQYF.

The chain is built from TRBV6-5 and TRBJ1-3; D is possibly TRBD1 (6 bases). Germline V CDR1 and CDR2: MNHEY, SVGAGI. V lost 4 bases, J lost 16 bases, and 23 bases lay in between. The CDR3 length is 14 residues. CDR3 amino acids: CASSWDTSGNTPYF. In DNA, the CDR3 is TGTGCCAGCAGTTGGGACACCTCTGGAAACACCCCCTATTTT.

V usage is TRBV7-3 and J usage is TRBJ2-1, with TRBD2 identical over 10 bases. Germline CDR1 reads SGHTA; CDR2 reads FQGTGA. The J segment lost 2 bases and the V segment lost 1 base, leaving 8 bases of the junction unmatched. The CDR3 runs to 18 residues. CDR3 residues: CASSLIAGGPGTYNEQFF. As DNA, the CDR3 is TGTGCCAGCAGCTTAATAGCGGGGGGCCCGGGGACCTACAATGAGCAGTTCTTC. Full variable domain (outside the CDR3, taken from reference TRBV7-3 and TRBJ2-1): GAGVSQTPSNKVTEKGKYVELRCDPISGHTALYWYRQSLGQGPEFLIYFQGTGAADDSGLPNDRFFAVRPEGSVSTLKIQRTERGDSAVYLCASSLIAGGPGTYNEQFFGPGTRLTVL.

This clone was seen just once. This chain uses TRBV9 with TRBJ2-7, with 9 bases fitting TRBD2. Germline assignment: CDR1 SGDLS and CDR2 YYNGEE. The CDR3 spans 16 residues. Germline trimming cut 0 bases from V and 1 base from J; bases unmatched to any gene: 5. In DNA form, the CDR3 reads TGTGCCAGCAGCGTAGGGCTAGCGGGGACTTCCTACGAGCAGTACTTC. This translates into CASSVGLAGTSYEQYF.

The genes are TRBV29-1 and TRBJ2-1; TRBD2 matches at 10 bases. CDR3 length equals 15 residues. Germline loops: CDR1 SQVTM, CDR2 ANQGSEA. V lost 7 bases and J lost 7; bases outside the gene matches: 13. The CDR3, as DNA: TGCAGCGACAACCGAGCGGGGGGGGTGTTGAATGAGCAGTTCTTC. This translates into CSDNRAGGVLNEQFF.

The chain employs TRBV11-3 and TRBJ1-1; D is perhaps TRBD1 (5 bases). CDR1 SGHNT and CDR2 YENEEA come from the germline V gene. Trimming took 4 bases from V and 3 from J, leaving 9 bases between them. The CDR3 is made up of 13 amino acids. CDR3 in DNA: TGTGCCAGCAGCTCCGACAGATACACTGAAGCTTTCTTT. This encodes CASSSDRYTEAFF.